These T cell receptor beta chains were read from a single sample in a study of cytomegalovirus exposure and HLA in healthy donors. Using immunoSEQ multiplex PCR, the repertoire was profiled, and TCRdb retains in-frame clones only, with some absent. The sample comprises over 100,000 clones, about 76% of which are singletons, and around 5% rests with the top ten. Sequenced material: PBMCs. Receptors were obtained from a man aged 25 to 40 in good health and CMV-seropositive. Each CDR3 is given with its conserved first and last residue. The order of the fields is J gene, V gene, CDR3 protein.

>TRBJ1-1|TRBV11-2
CASSLVEGSEAFF
>TRBJ1-6|TRBV7-9
CAGSLSPGIGYNSPLHF
>TRBJ1-2|TRBV25-1
CASSVAGLDGYTF
>TRBJ1-2|TRBV6-6
CASSTTGLGYGYTF
>TRBJ2-3|TRBV7-3
CASSLNSRGTDTQYF
>TRBJ2-7|TRBV4-3
CASSRGQNNPPYEQYF
>TRBJ1-5|TRBV4-2
CASSADEGQPQHF
>NA|TRBV7-2
CASSPTGPVEQYF
>TRBJ2-7|TRBV7-2
CASRDSAGGPHEQYF
>TRBJ1-4|TRBV19
CASSIGDRGGKLFF
>TRBJ2-3|TRBV30
CAWSKGQGTDTQYF
>TRBJ1-3|TRBV7-2
CASSLGGTGISGNTIYF
>TRBJ2-3|TRBV7-3
CASSSLASGPSTQYF
>TRBJ2-3|TRBV9
CASSVEQGRTDTQYF
>TRBJ2-5|TRBV4-1
CASSGGLETQYF
>TRBJ1-2|TRBV4-1
CASSQPMVRRGGYTF
>TRBJ1-2|TRBV10-3
CAISELDRDSGYTF
>TRBJ2-1|TRBV10-1
CASSDGGGNEQFF
>TRBJ2-1|TRBV6-6
CASRTGQGIDEQFF
>TRBJ2-5|TRBV5-4
CASSSPAVRTQETQYF
>TRBJ1-4|TRBV4-1
CASSRGGRSATNEKLFF
>TRBJ1-4|TRBV27
CASSLFGHYEKLFF
>TRBJ1-1|TRBV9
CASSRSGATEAFF
>TRBJ2-7|TRBV10-2
CASSDATGPGEQYF
>TRBJ1-6|TRBV18
CASSPPGQGYNSPLHF
>TRBJ2-7|TRBV5-6
CASSWGQGRSPEQYF
>TRBJ2-7|TRBV5-1
CASSMTDRDYEQYF
>TRBJ2-5|TRBV7-7
CASSPVGGRETQYF
>TRBJ1-1|TRBV19
CASSFGSYRGRGDTEAFF
>TRBJ2-7|TRBV7-9
CASSGSRDFREQYF
>TRBJ1-4|TRBV2
CASSEARGSNEKLFF
>TRBJ2-1|TRBV7-9
CASSSVVQFF
>TRBJ1-3|TRBV5-4
CASSGDGNTIYF
>TRBJ2-3|TRBV9
CASSPGLASDTQYF
>TRBJ2-5|TRBV7-2
CASRGLAGWSQYF
>TRBJ2-3|TRBV13
CASSSREETDTQYF